This is a list of T cell receptor beta chains from one sample in a study of T cells in Graves' hyperthyroidism and ophthalmopathy. TCRdb itself ran the multiplex PCR reads through MiXCR, one entry per CDR3 protein. The profile shows fewer than 900,000 distinct CDR3 sequences, 18% of them singletons. Sequenced sample: blood. The receptors derive from a woman aged 45-65 years with Graves' hyperthyroidism that later progressed to Graves' ophthalmopathy. CDR3s include the opening cysteine and the closing phenylalanine or tryptophan. The D gene is left open where the match is weak. Rows give clone size only sometimes, using once, few, many, or a class for an expanded clone.

>few|TRBJ1-1|TRBV6-5|NA
CASSYNGSEAFF
TGTGCCAGCAGTTACAACGGCTCTGAAGCTTTCTTT
>many|TRBJ2-3|TRBV13|NA
CASSLAPDTQYF
TGCGCCAGCAGCTTGGCCCCAGATACGCAGTATTTT
>NA|TRBJ1-5|TRBV19|NA
CASSITSTDNQPQHF
TGTGCCAGTAGTATAACATCCACAGACAATCAGCCCCAGCATTTT
>many|TRBJ2-5|TRBV12-3/TRBV12-4|NA
CASSLEGLGSGKTQYF
TGTGCCAGCAGTTTAGAGGGGCTGGGGAGTGGGAAGACCCAGTACTTC
>once|TRBJ2-7|TRBV28|NA
CASSAPRGTSYEQYF
TGTGCCAGCAGTGCACCCAGGGGAACCTCCTACGAGCAGTACTTC
>NA|TRBJ2-7|TRBV27|NA
CASSLSLGGEQYF
TGTGCCAGCAGTTTATCGTTGGGGGGCGAGCAGTACTTC
>many|TRBJ2-1|TRBV30|NA
CAWSEGYSREQFF
TGTGCCTGGAGTGAGGGTTACAGCCGGGAGCAGTTCTTC
>many|TRBJ1-1|TRBV18|NA
CASSPGGEEAFF
TGTGCCAGCTCACCGGGTGGGGAAGAAGCTTTCTTT
>NA|TRBJ2-1|TRBV15|NA
CATSRETGRQNEQFF
TGTGCCACCAGCAGAGAAACGGGGAGGCAGAATGAGCAGTTCTTC
>many|TRBJ1-1|TRBV11-2|NA
CASSLTWNTEAFF
TGTGCCAGCAGCTTGACCTGGAACACTGAAGCTTTCTTT
>NA|TRBJ1-1|TRBV27|TRBD1
CASRGQVNLNTEAFF
TGTGCCAGCAGGGGACAGGTTAATCTGAACACTGAAGCTTTCTTT
>NA|TRBJ2-4|TRBV27|NA
CASSPGQRNIQYF
TGTGCCAGCAGCCCAGGGCAGCGAAACATTCAGTACTTC
>many|TRBJ1-1|TRBV5-5|TRBD1
CASSSPQGAAEAFF
TGTGCCAGCAGCTCCCCTCAGGGGGCCGCTGAAGCTTTCTTT
>NA|TRBJ2-3|TRBV6-2/TRBV6-3|TRBD2
CASSPGGVSPDTQYF
TGTGCCAGCAGCCCCGGGGGGGTTAGCCCAGATACGCAGTATTTT
>NA|TRBJ1-4|TRBV6-2/TRBV6-3|NA
CASTGSGEKLFF
TGTGCCAGCACAGGGAGCGGTGAAAAACTGTTTTTT
>few|TRBJ2-3|TRBV14|NA
CASSQAGATRDTQYF
TGTGCCAGCAGCCAAGCGGGGGCGACAAGAGATACGCAGTATTTT
>NA|TRBJ1-4|TRBV7-6|NA
CASSSTGSQKLFF
TGTGCCAGCAGCTCAACAGGGTCACAAAAACTGTTTTTT
>NA|TRBJ1-1|TRBV6-1|TRBD1
CASSPQGAVMNTEAFF
TGTGCCAGCAGTCCACAGGGGGCGGTCATGAACACTGAAGCTTTCTTT